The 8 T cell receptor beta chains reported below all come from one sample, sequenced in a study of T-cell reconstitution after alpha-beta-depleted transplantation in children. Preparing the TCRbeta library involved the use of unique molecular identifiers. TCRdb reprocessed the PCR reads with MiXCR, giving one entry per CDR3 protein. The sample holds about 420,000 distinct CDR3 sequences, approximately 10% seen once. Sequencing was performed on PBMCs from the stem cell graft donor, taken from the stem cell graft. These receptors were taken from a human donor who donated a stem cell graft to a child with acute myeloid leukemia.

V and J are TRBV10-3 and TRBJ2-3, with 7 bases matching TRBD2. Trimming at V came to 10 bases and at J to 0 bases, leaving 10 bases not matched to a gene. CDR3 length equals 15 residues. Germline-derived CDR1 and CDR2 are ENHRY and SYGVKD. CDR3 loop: CATQQSGASTDTQYF. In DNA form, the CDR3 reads TGTGCCACACAACAAAGCGGGGCTAGCACAGATACGCAGTATTTT.

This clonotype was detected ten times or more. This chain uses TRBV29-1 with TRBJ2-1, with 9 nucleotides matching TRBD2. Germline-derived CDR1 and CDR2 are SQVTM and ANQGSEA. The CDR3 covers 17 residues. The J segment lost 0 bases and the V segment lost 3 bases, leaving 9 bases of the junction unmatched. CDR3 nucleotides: TGCAGCGTTGATCGGGCTAGCGGGACCTCCTCCTACAATGAGCAGTTCTTC. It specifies CSVDRASGTSSYNEQFF.

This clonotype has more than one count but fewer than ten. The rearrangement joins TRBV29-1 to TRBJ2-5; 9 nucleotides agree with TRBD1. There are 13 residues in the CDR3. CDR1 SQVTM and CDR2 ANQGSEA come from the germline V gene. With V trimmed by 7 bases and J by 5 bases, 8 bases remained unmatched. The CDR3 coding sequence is TGCAGCGCACAGGGGGCAGGAAGGGAGACCCAGTACTTC. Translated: CSAQGAGRETQYF.

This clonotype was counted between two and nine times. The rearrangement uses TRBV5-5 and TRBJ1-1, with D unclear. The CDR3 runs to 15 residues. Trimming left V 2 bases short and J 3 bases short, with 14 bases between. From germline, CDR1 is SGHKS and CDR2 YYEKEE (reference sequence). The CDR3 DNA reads TGTGCCAGCAGCTTCGGCAGAGAGACCTACACTGAAGCTTTCTTT. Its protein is CASSFGRETYTEAFF.

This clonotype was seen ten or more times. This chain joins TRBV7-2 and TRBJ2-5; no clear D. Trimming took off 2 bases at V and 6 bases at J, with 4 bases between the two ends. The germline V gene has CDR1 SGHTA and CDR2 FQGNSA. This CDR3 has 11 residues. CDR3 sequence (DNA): TGTGCCAGCAGCTTATCCCAGACCCAGTACTTC. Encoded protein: CASSLSQTQYF.

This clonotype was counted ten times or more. The CDR3 reads CSVESAGGSRTGELFF. The CDR3 DNA is TGCAGCGTTGAATCAGCAGGGGGCAGTCGCACCGGGGAGCTGTTTTTT. The J gene is TRBJ2-2, the V gene TRBV29-1; 8 positions agree with TRBD1. V gave up 2 bases and J gave up 4 bases; unmatched junction bases: 9. CDR1 and CDR2 from the germline V gene are SQVTM and ANQGSEA. This CDR3 has 16 residues.

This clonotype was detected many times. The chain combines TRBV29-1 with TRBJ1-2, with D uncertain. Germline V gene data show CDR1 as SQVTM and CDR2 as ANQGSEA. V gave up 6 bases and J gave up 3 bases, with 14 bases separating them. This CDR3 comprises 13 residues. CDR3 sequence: CSVDKDGDYGYTF. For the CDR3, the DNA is TGCAGCGTGGATAAGGACGGGGACTATGGCTACACCTTC.

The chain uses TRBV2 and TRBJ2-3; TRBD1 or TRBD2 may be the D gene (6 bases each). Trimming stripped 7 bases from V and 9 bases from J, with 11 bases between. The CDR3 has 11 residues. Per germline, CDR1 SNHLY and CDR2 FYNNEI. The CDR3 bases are TGTGCCAGCACTGGGGGGCGGACGCAGTATTTT. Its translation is CASTGGRTQYF.